Sequencing of this T cell receptor (beta chain) was carried out in a study of cytomegalovirus exposure and HLA in healthy donors. Across the study: Later, an analysis reported that the 95 to 150 validation repertoires had used the same platform as the 500 to 750 first-cohort repertoires.

Findings of the study overall: Confirmation was obtained in vitro that a few CMV-associated chains are specific for CMV antigens. The tendency of first-cohort TCR clusters to co-occur in the 95 to 150 validation repertoires was the finding of a later analysis. Listed as cytomegalovirus-associated were 164 TCR beta chains.

Repertoires were generated with immunoSEQ multiplex PCR, while TCRdb's copy carries only in-frame clones and drops some. The top ten clones hold 1.5% to 2% of a sample with 140,000 to 150,000 clones, about 95% of them seen once. To note about this clone: As yet, its antigen is unknown.

This sequence was found in a man younger than 35 in good health and CMV-seropositive. The source material was PBMCs.

Here the CDR3 DNA reads TGCGCCAGCAGCTCGAGGGTCGGCACTGAAGCTTTCTTT. This encodes CASSSRVGTEAFF. The chain joins TRBV5-1 to TRBJ1-1; D is unresolved. Deletions cut 3 bases from V and 4 bases from J, with 10 bases between. This CDR3 contains 13 residues. Germline V gene lookup returns CDR1 SGHRS and CDR2 YFSETQ.